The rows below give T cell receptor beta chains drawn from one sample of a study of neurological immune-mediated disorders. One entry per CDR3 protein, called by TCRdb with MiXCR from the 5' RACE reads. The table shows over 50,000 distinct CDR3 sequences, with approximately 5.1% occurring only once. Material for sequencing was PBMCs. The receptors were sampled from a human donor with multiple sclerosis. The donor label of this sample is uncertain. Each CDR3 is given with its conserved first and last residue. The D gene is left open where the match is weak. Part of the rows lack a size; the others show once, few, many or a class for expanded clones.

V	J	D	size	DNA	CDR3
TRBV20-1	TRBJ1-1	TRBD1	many	TGCAGTGCTCCCCCCGGGGCAGGGGGCTCTAGGACTGAAGCTTTCTTT	CSAPPGAGGSRTEAFF
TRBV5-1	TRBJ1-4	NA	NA	TGCGCCAGCAGCACCGGAGCAGGGATCACTAATGAAAAACTGTTTTTT	CASSTGAGITNEKLFF
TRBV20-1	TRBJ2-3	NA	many	TGCAGTCCCAGGACTCCCTCCACAGATACGCAGTATTTT	CSPRTPSTDTQYF
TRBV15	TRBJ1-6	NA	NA	TGTGCCACCAGCAGAGATCAATCGCAGCCACTATATAATTCACCCCTCCACTTT	CATSRDQSQPLYNSPLHF
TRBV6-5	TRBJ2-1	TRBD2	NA	TGTGCCAGCAGTACCGGACTAGCGGGGGGCAGATATTACAATGAGCAGTTCTTC	CASSTGLAGGRYYNEQFF
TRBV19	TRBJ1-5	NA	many	TGTGCCAGTAGTATCGCACAGGAGGATCAGCCCCAGCATTTT	CASSIAQEDQPQHF
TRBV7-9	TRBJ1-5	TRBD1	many	TGTGCCAGCAGCTTAGTCGACAGGGGATTTCCCCGCGCCCACAATCAGCCCCAGCATTTT	CASSLVDRGFPRAHNQPQHF
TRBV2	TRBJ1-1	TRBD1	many	TGTGCCAGCATCCAGGACAGGCTGAACACTGAAGCTTTCTTT	CASIQDRLNTEAFF
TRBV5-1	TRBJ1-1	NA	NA	TGCGCCAGCAGCCTTACCCTTACGGGGAACACTGAAGCTTTCTTT	CASSLTLTGNTEAFF
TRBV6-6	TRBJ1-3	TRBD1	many	TGTGCCAGCAGTTACCAAACGGGACAGGGACCTGGAAACACCATATATTTT	CASSYQTGQGPGNTIYF
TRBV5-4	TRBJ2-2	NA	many	TGTGCCAGCAGCAACCAGGGCGTCACCGGGGAGCTGTTTTTT	CASSNQGVTGELFF
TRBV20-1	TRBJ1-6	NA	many	TGCAGTGCTAGACTCCAGGGCAACTCACCCCTCCACTTT	CSARLQGNSPLHF
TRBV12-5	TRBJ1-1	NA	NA	TGTGCTAGTGGTTTGAAAACTGAAGCTTTCTTT	CASGLKTEAFF
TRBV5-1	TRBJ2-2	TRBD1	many	TGCGCCAGCAGCTTCGGGACAGGGAACACCGGGGAGCTGTTTTTT	CASSFGTGNTGELFF
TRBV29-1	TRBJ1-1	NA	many	TGCAGCGTTGAATCAGGGATGGACACTGAAGCTTTCTTT	CSVESGMDTEAFF
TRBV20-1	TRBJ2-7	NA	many	TGCAGTGCTAGGGCAGGGCGATACGAGCAGTACTTC	CSARAGRYEQYF
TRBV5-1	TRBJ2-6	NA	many	TGCGCCAGCAGCTCGTCGATAAACGGGGCCAACGTCCTGACTTTC	CASSSSINGANVLTF
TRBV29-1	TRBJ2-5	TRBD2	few	TGCAGCGTACAATATAGCGGGGGGGTACGGGAGACCCAGTACTTC	CSVQYSGGVRETQYF
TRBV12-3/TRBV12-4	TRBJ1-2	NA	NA	TGTGCCAGCAGTTCCCGGGAGCCCAGACTCTATGGCTACACCTTC	CASSSREPRLYGYTF
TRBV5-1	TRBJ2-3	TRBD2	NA	TGCGCCAGCAGCTCCCTAGCGGGGGGTCTTAGCACAGATACGCAGTATTTT	CASSSLAGGLSTDTQYF
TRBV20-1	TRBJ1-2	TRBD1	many	TGCAGTGCTCCACGTACGGACAGGGTTTTTGGCTACACCTTC	CSAPRTDRVFGYTF
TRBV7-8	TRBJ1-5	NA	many	TGTGCCAGCAGCTTAGTCTCCACCGTTCGTCAGCCCCAGCATTTT	CASSLVSTVRQPQHF
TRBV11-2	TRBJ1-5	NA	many	TGTGCCAGCAGCCCCCAAAGACAGCCCTATAGCAATCAGCCCCAGCATTTT	CASSPQRQPYSNQPQHF
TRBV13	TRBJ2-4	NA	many	TGTGCCAGCAGCTTTACCGGACAAACCAAAAACATTCAGTACTTC	CASSFTGQTKNIQYF
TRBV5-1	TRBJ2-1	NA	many	TGCGCCAGCAGCTTGGCCCTCCCTGGCAATGAGCAGTTCTTC	CASSLALPGNEQFF
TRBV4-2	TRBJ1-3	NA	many	TGTGCCAGCAGTCAAGGGTACTCTGGAAACACCATATATTTT	CASSQGYSGNTIYF
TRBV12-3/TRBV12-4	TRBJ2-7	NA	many	TGTGCCAGCAGTTTAGGAGATTCCTACGAGCAGTACTTC	CASSLGDSYEQYF
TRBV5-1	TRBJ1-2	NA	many	TGCGCCAGCAGCTTGGTCGGGGCGGACTATGGCTACACCTTC	CASSLVGADYGYTF
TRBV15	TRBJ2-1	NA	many	TGTGCCACCAGCAGAGGGGGGGCAACCTACAATGAGCAGTTCTTC	CATSRGGATYNEQFF
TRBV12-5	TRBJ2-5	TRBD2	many	TGTGCTAGTGGTCCCGGGACTATACAAGAGACCCAGTACTTC	CASGPGTIQETQYF
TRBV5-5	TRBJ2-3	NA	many	TGTGCCAGCATAACGGGGGCCCGGCCGGATACGCAGTATTTT	CASITGARPDTQYF
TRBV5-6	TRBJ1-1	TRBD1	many	TGTGCCAGCAGCTGGACAGGGTTGAACACTGAAGCTTTCTTT	CASSWTGLNTEAFF
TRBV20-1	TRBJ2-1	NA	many	TGCAGTGCTAGATTCTGGGGGGTTGGCAATGAGCAGTTCTTC	CSARFWGVGNEQFF